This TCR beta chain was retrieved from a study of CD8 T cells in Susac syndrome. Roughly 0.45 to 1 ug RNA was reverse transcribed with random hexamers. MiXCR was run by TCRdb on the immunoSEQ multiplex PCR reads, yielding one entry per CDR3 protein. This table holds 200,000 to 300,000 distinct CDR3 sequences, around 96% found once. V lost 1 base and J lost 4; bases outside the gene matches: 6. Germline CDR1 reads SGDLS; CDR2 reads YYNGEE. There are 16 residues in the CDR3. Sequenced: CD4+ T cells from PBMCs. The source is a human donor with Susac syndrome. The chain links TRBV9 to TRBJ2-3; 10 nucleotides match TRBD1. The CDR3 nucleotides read TGTGCCAGCAGCGTAAGGGGGGACAGGGGTCCAGATACGCAGTATTTT. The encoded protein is CASSVRGDRGPDTQYF.